Following are 8 T cell receptor beta chains from one sample sequenced in a study of T cells in Graves' hyperthyroidism and ophthalmopathy. RNA transcripts were the template for amplifying TCR beta CDR3 regions. The HTBI set primed first-round TCR CDR3 RT-PCR. One entry per CDR3 protein results from TCRdb running MiXCR on the multiplex PCR reads. The data hold 300,000 to 400,000 distinct CDR3 sequences, with about 15% observed a single time. The sample was blood. These receptors were obtained from a woman aged 55-70 years with Graves' hyperthyroidism.

This clonotype was recorded many times. The chain joins TRBV27 to TRBJ2-7; D perhaps matches TRBD2 (7 bases). V lost 1 base and J lost 2, with 15 bases in between. The CDR3 consists of 16 residues. Germline assignment: CDR1 MNHEY and CDR2 SMNVEV (reference sequence). The CDR3 region has the DNA TGTGCCAGCAGTTTATGGGGGGGGGCGCAGGCCTACGAGCAGTACTTC. Translated, it gives CASSLWGGAQAYEQYF.

The J gene is TRBJ2-2, the V gene TRBV7-9, with D perhaps matching TRBD1 (6 bases). CDR3 size: 15 residues. Trimming removed 7 bases from V and 6 bases from J, with 18 bases in between. CDR1 is SEHNR, CDR2 FQNEAQ, per germline (reference sequence). In DNA form, the CDR3 reads TGTGCCAGCACCGAGAACCCCAGGGGCGCCGGGGAGCTGTTTTTT. It specifies CASTENPRGAGELFF.

This clonotype was seen many times. The chain is built from TRBV27 and TRBJ1-1; TRBD1 might be the D (6 bases). From germline, CDR1 is MNHEY and CDR2 SMNVEV (reference sequence). The V end was cut by 3 bases, the J end by 0 bases, with 8 bases between. The CDR3 contains 14 residues. The CDR3 DNA reads as TGTGCCAGCAGTTTCACAGGGTTGAACACTGAAGCTTTCTTT. Its translation is CASSFTGLNTEAFF.

This clonotype was seen at least ten times. V usage is TRBV7-3 and J usage is TRBJ1-4, with D possibly being TRBD1 (5 bases). The CDR3 consists of 16 residues. The V end lost 3 bases, the J end lost 9 bases, and 20 bases lay between the germline ends. CDR1 and CDR2 from the germline V gene are SGHTA and FQGTGA. The CDR3 bases are TGTGCCAGCAGCTTGGCGCCGGGGGTCCCTCCCAAAAAACTGTTTTTT. As protein: CASSLAPGVPPKKLFF.

This clonotype was seen repeatedly, ten times or more. The chain joins TRBV24-1 to TRBJ1-6, with a tentative D call TRBD1 (6 bases). Looked up from germline, CDR1 is KGHDR and CDR2 is SFDVKD. Trimming shortened V by 12 bases and J by 0 bases, and 20 bases separated the two germline ends. This CDR3 is 17 amino acids long. The CDR3 bases are TGTGCCGACCGTCGGCCGGGACAAAGCTCCTATAATTCACCCCTCCACTTT. This encodes CADRRPGQSSYNSPLHF.

The chain carries TRBV14 and TRBJ2-3, with TRBD2 matching over 13 bases. Germline assignment: CDR1 SGHDN and CDR2 FVKESK. J was trimmed by 3 bases and V by 9 bases; bases with no gene match: 6. The CDR3 spans 15 residues. The CDR3 coding sequence is TGTGCCAGTGCCCCGGGACTAGCGGGGACAGATACGCAGTATTTT. As protein: CASAPGLAGTDTQYF. The full variable domain, with the rest looked up from reference TRBV14 and TRBJ2-3, is EAGVTQFPSHSVIEKGQTVTLRCDPISGHDNLYWYRRVMGKEIKFLLHFVKESKQDESGMPNNRFLAERTGGTYSTLKVQPAELEDSGVYFCASAPGLAGTDTQYFGPGTRLTVL.

This clonotype was seen many times. The V and J genes are TRBV19 and TRBJ2-7; the D call may be TRBD1 or TRBD2 (5 bases each). CDR1 is LNHDA, CDR2 SQIVND, per germline (reference sequence). The CDR3 runs 15 residues. V was trimmed by 3 bases and J by 6 bases, leaving 18 bases between them. The CDR3 is CASSIVGGGTLEQYF. The CDR3 DNA is TGTGCCAGTAGTATTGTGGGCGGTGGGACCCTCGAGCAGTACTTC.

There are a few counts of this clonotype. This sequence may be a read error, since a much larger clone differs from it by one base. The rearrangement joins TRBV3-1 to TRBJ2-1, with D possibly TRBD1 on 5 matching bases. The V and J ends lost 1 base and 5 bases respectively, with 24 bases between them. CDR3 length: 19 residues. Germline-derived CDR1 and CDR2 are LGHDT and YNNKEL (reference sequence). CDR3 residues: CASSQAFMMGPPPHNEQFF. CDR3 nucleotides: TGTGCCAGCAGCCAAGCTTTTATGATGGGGCCCCCCCCCCACAATGAGCAGTTCTTC.